Following are 26 T cell receptor beta chains from one sample sequenced in a study of T cells in Graves' hyperthyroidism and ophthalmopathy. It was RNA transcripts that yielded the amplified TCR beta CDR3 regions. Primed by the HTBI set, a first-round RT-PCR was run on the TCR CDR3. Each CDR3 protein gets one entry after TCRdb re-called the multiplex PCR reads with MiXCR. The data show about 360,000 distinct CDR3 sequences, 25% seen once. Sequenced: blood. The receptor set was obtained from a man aged 50 to 60 with Graves' hyperthyroidism.

V is TRBV7-9 and J is TRBJ1-2; D may be TRBD1 (5 bases). Germline CDR1 is SEHNR and CDR2 is FQNEAQ (reference sequence). V was clipped by 5 bases and J by 8 bases, with 15 bases between them. The CDR3 runs 13 residues. The CDR3 coding sequence is TGTGCCAGCAGCATGGGACGCCTGGAGGGCTACACCTTC. Protein product: CASSMGRLEGYTF.

This clonotype turned up a few times. The rearrangement joins TRBV9 to TRBJ2-5; 10 bases map to TRBD2. There are 14 residues in the CDR3. In germline, CDR1 is SGDLS, CDR2 YYNGEE. V lost 3 bases to trimming and J lost 3 bases; unmatched junction nucleotides: 2. The CDR3 here is CASSALAGEETQYF. The CDR3 DNA is TGTGCCAGCAGCGCTCTAGCGGGGGAAGAGACCCAGTACTTC.

This clonotype was seen more than once but under ten times. In DNA form, the CDR3 reads TGTGCCAGCAGCTTATATGGACTAGCGGGAGGGCCGAGGGGCACAGATACGCAGTATTTT. It codes for CASSLYGLAGGPRGTDTQYF. The rearrangement links TRBV11-1 to TRBJ2-3; TRBD2 agrees at 15 bases. Per the germline V gene, CDR1 is SGHAT and CDR2 is FQDESV (reference sequence). V dropped 2 bases and J dropped 1; count of bases not matched to a gene: 10. This CDR3 spans 20 amino acids.

This clonotype was observed a handful of times. The V gene is TRBV7-9, the J gene TRBJ1-2, with 8 positions matching TRBD1. With 5 bases clipped from V and 4 bases from J, the junction kept 12 bases outside the gene matches. This CDR3 spans 16 amino acids. Germline-derived CDR1 and CDR2 are SEHNR and FQNEAQ (reference sequence). The DNA for the CDR3 is TGTGCCAGCAGCCACCGGACAGGGCGGGCTATCTATGGCTACACCTTC. It yields the protein CASSHRTGRAIYGYTF.

Regarding this clonotype: One junction end does not reproduce the germline sequence, and a read error may be involved. The chain links TRBV20-1 to TRBJ2-5, with 9 bases aligning to TRBD2. Germline assignment: CDR1 DFQATT and CDR2 SNEGSKA (reference sequence). CDR3 size: 14 residues. For the CDR3, the DNA is TGCAGTGCTAGTGGACTAGCGAGACAAGAGACCCAGCACTTC. This translates into CSASGLARQETQHF.

The CDR3 spells CASSYGMTGGETQYF. The CDR3 region has the DNA TGTGCCAGCAGTTACGGAATGACAGGGGGGGAGACCCAGTACTTC. The rearrangement links TRBV6-6 to TRBJ2-5; 9 bases line up with TRBD1. Trimming cost V 2 bases and J 5 bases; bases outside gene matches: 6. This CDR3 comprises 15 residues. Looked up from germline, CDR1 is MNHNY and CDR2 is SVGAGI (reference sequence).

The CDR3 reads CASSLLVRFYEQYF. CDR3 coding DNA: TGTGCCAGCAGTTTATTAGTGAGATTCTACGAGCAGTACTTC. The chain links TRBV12-3 or TRBV12-4 to TRBJ2-7; no clear D. The CDR3 is 14 amino acids. The V and J ends lost 2 bases and 3 bases respectively, with 11 bases between them.

J is TRBJ2-1 and V is TRBV10-2; 13 bases agree with TRBD2. Germline V gene data show CDR1 as WSHSY and CDR2 as SAAADI. The CDR3 length is 15 residues. Trimming at V came to 8 bases and at J to 1 base, leaving 2 bases not matched to a gene. This chain's CDR3 is CASWTSGRSYNEQFF. CDR3 in DNA: TGCGCCAGCTGGACTAGCGGGAGATCCTACAATGAGCAGTTCTTC.

This clonotype came up a few times. The chain uses TRBV12-3 or TRBV12-4 and TRBJ2-7; 12 bases map to TRBD2. This CDR3 is 16 amino acids long. J was trimmed by 6 bases and V by 5 bases; bases with no gene match: 11. The DNA of the CDR3 is TGTGCCAGCAGTAGGGCGACTAGCGGGAGACTTTTCGAGCAGTACTTC. Translating it yields CASSRATSGRLFEQYF.

This clonotype was recorded at least ten times. The CDR3 sequence is CASSLARQREFEQYF. The CDR3 bases are TGTGCCAGCAGCTTAGCGCGGCAGCGGGAATTCGAGCAGTACTTC. The chain is built from TRBV7-8 and TRBJ2-7; 7 bases align to TRBD2. Germline trimming cut 0 bases from V and 6 bases from J; bases unmatched to any gene: 8. Germline loops: CDR1 SGHVS, CDR2 FQNEAQ. This CDR3 is 15 amino acids long.

This clonotype has at least ten counts. This rearrangement joins TRBV3-1 to TRBJ2-3; TRBD2 matches 10 bases. CDR3 length equals 17 residues. The germline V gene has CDR1 LGHDT and CDR2 YNNKEL (reference sequence). V was pared by 4 bases and J by 4 bases, with 11 bases of the junction left unmatched. The DNA of the CDR3 is TGTGCCAGCAGCCTCGACGGGAGCGGGAGGGCCGCAGATACGCAGTATTTT. It translates to CASSLDGSGRAADTQYF.

This clonotype was observed many times. The chain is built from TRBV28 and TRBJ1-5; D ambiguous. V lost 1 base to trimming and J lost 6 bases, with 13 bases between them. Per germline, CDR1 MDHEN and CDR2 SYDVKM. This CDR3 is 15 amino acids long. CDR3 sequence reads: CASSLSREAVQPQHF. The CDR3 nucleotides are TGTGCCAGCAGTTTATCTCGGGAAGCTGTTCAGCCCCAGCATTTT.

This clonotype has a handful of counts. As DNA, the CDR3 is TGCAGTGCTAAACTGGGGGGGAATGAGCAGTTCTTC. Translating it yields CSAKLGGNEQFF. The chain joins TRBV20-1 to TRBJ2-1; TRBD2 agrees at 7 bases. Trimming removed 4 bases from V and 7 bases from J; junction bases left unmatched: 4. Per germline, CDR1 DFQATT and CDR2 SNEGSKA (reference sequence). This CDR3 is built from 12 residues.

In this sample, this clonotype turned up many times. The J gene is TRBJ2-3, the V gene TRBV12-3 or TRBV12-4; tentative D call: TRBD2 (6 bases). V shed 4 bases and J shed 3 bases, with 17 bases lying between them. The CDR3 has 16 amino acids. CDR3 sequence reads: CASSSFREEGTDTQYF. The CDR3 nucleotides read TGTGCCAGCAGTTCCTTTAGGGAGGAGGGGACAGATACGCAGTATTTT.

This chain connects TRBV29-1 to TRBJ2-3; possible D gene TRBD2, 5 bases. Trimming took 4 bases from V and 4 from J, leaving 12 bases between them. The CDR3 runs to 13 residues. Germline-derived CDR1 and CDR2 are SQVTM and ANQGSEA. The DNA for the CDR3 is TGCAGCGTTGCCCGGGGTAGGGCAGATACGCAGTATTTT. It yields the protein CSVARGRADTQYF.

This clonotype was detected a few times. The chain employs TRBV4-1 and TRBJ2-5, with 11 bases lining up with TRBD2. Per germline, CDR1 MGHRA and CDR2 YSYEKL. V shed 2 bases and J 3 bases; nucleotides not matched to a gene: 2. This CDR3 region has 15 residues. CDR3 DNA: TGCGCCAGCAGCCAACCGGGACTAGCGGAAGAGACCCAGTACTTC. It specifies CASSQPGLAEETQYF.

J is TRBJ1-1 and V is TRBV11-2; perhaps TRBD1 as D (5 bases). There are 13 residues in the CDR3. With 3 bases removed from V and 5 bases from J, the gap between germline ends came to 10 bases. Per germline, CDR1 SGHAT and CDR2 FQNNGV. This CDR3 reads CASSFGSGTEAFF. CDR3 bases: TGTGCCAGCAGCTTCGGTTCAGGGACTGAAGCTTTCTTT. The full variable domain, completed using reference TRBV11-2 and TRBJ1-1, is EAGVAQSPRYKIIEKRQSVAFWCNPISGHATLYWYQQILGQGPKLLIQFQNNGVVDDSQLPKDRFSAERLKGVDSTLKIQPAKLEDSAVYLCASSFGSGTEAFFGQGTRLTVV.

This clonotype occurred many times. The chain combines TRBV6-1 with TRBJ2-3, with 7 bases fitting TRBD2. Per germline, CDR1 MNHNS and CDR2 SASEGT. V lost 0 bases to trimming and J lost 1 base; unmatched junction nucleotides: 4. The length of the CDR3 is 16 residues. The CDR3 DNA is TGTGCCAGCAGTGAAGCCCTAGCGGCAGGCACAGATACGCAGTATTTT. The encoded protein is CASSEALAAGTDTQYF.

This clonotype has just one count. The chain links TRBV10-1 to TRBJ2-2, with unresolved D. This CDR3 has 14 residues. Germline CDR1 reads WNHNN; CDR2 reads SYGVQD (reference sequence). The V end was cut by 4 bases, the J end by 1 base, with 7 bases between. The CDR3 DNA sequence: TGCGCCAGCAGTGCTTGGCAGAACACCGGGGAGCTGTTTTTT. Translating it yields CASSAWQNTGELFF.

The sample holds a few counts of this clonotype. J is TRBJ2-3 and V is TRBV12-3 or TRBV12-4; 8 bases are shared with TRBD2. V shed 1 base, J shed 0 bases, and the junction held 6 bases outside the gene matches. There are 17 residues in the CDR3. This CDR3 reads CASSLVAGNTSTDTQYF. In nucleotides, the CDR3 is TGTGCCAGCAGTTTAGTAGCGGGGAATACTAGCACAGATACGCAGTATTTT.

The chain couples TRBV20-1 to TRBJ2-1; the D is unclear. CDR1 and CDR2 (germline): DFQATT, SNEGSKA (reference sequence). The CDR3 is 13 amino acids. With 2 bases removed from V and 4 bases from J, the gap between germline ends came to 9 bases. The CDR3 DNA reads TGCAGTGCTAGAATGCCCACTTACAATGAGCAGTTCTTC. It is translated as CSARMPTYNEQFF.

Comment on this clonotype: A read error may explain this, as a much larger clone is one base away. Here the CDR3 omits its conserved ending phenylalanine or tryptophan, so a read error is the likely source. The V and J genes are TRBV18 and TRBJ1-1, with 7 bases lining up with TRBD1. V trimming: 5 bases; J trimming: 0 bases; junction bases outside the gene matches: 3. CDR1 and CDR2 from the germline V gene are KGHSH and LQKENI. The CDR3 length is 14 residues. The CDR3, as DNA: TGTGCCAGCTCAAAGGACAGGTTGAACACTGAAGCTTTCTCT. Its protein is CASSKDRLNTEAFS.

The chain combines TRBV20-1 with TRBJ2-3; 11 nucleotides line up with TRBD2. The CDR3 has 15 residues. Germline V CDR1 and CDR2: DFQATT, SNEGSKA (reference sequence). V was clipped by 3 bases and J by 4 bases; unmatched bases: 6. The CDR3: CSASRVAGGPDTQYF. The CDR3 region has the DNA TGCAGTGCTAGTAGGGTAGCGGGAGGGCCAGATACGCAGTATTTT.

A remark on this clonotype: A clone one base away is much larger, so this may be a read error. The chain carries TRBV7-3 and TRBJ2-1, with 10 nucleotides matching TRBD2. The DNA end is a closer match to TRBJ2-7, so the J assignment may be wrong. The CDR3 has 15 amino acids. Germline CDR1 SGHTA, CDR2 FQGTGA. Here the CDR3 DNA reads TGTGCCAGCAGCTTACAAGCGGGAGGGTACAATGAGCAGTACTTC. This sequence encodes CASSLQAGGYNEQYF.

This clonotype has just a few counts. The CDR3 loop reads CAASLSGGDIPNYGYTF. The DNA for the CDR3 is TGTGCCGCCAGCCTTTCCGGGGGTGACATCCCTAACTATGGCTACACCTTC. V gene TRBV19 combines with J gene TRBJ1-2; a possible D gene is TRBD1 (5 bases). Trimming left V 11 bases short and J 0 bases short, with 25 bases between. CDR3 length: 17 residues. CDR1 and CDR2 (germline): LNHDA, SQIVND (reference sequence).

This clonotype was observed many times. The CDR3 here is CASSYHSEQYF. CDR3 nucleotide sequence: TGTGCCAGCAGCTATCACTCGGAGCAGTACTTC. This chain uses TRBV11-2 with TRBJ2-7; D remains unclear. V lost 4 bases and J lost 7, with 8 bases in between. The CDR3 covers 11 residues. Germline V gives CDR1 SGHAT, CDR2 FQNNGV.